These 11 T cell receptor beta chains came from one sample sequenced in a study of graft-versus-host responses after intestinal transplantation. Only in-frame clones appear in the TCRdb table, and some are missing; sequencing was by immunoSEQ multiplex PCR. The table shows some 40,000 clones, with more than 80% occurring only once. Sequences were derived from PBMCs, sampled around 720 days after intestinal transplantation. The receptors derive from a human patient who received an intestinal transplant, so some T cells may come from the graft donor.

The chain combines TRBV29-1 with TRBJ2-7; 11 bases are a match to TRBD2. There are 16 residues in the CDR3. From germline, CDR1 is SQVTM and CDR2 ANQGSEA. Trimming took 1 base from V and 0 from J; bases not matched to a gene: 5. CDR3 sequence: CSVEVSGRAVSYEQYF. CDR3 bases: TGCAGCGTTGAAGTTAGCGGGAGGGCTGTCTCCTACGAGCAGTACTTC.

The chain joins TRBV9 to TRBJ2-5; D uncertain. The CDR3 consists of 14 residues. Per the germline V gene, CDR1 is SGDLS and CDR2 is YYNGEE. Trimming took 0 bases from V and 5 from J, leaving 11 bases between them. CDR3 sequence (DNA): TGTGCCAGCAGCGTAGGCTCAGCCCAGGAGACCCAGTACTTC. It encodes CASSVGSAQETQYF.

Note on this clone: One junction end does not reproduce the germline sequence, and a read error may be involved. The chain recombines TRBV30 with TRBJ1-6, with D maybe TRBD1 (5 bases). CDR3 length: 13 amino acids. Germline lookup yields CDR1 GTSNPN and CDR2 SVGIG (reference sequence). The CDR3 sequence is CAWSPGHNLPLHF. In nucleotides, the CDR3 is TGTGCCTGGAGTCCAGGGCATAATTTACCCCTCCACTTT.

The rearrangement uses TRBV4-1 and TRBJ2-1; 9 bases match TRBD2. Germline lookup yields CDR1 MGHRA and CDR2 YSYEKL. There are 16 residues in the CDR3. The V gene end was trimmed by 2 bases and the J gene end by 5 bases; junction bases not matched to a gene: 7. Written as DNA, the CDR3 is TGCGCCAGCAGCCAACTTAGCGGGGGAGTAAACAATGAGCAGTTCTTC. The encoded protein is CASSQLSGGVNNEQFF.

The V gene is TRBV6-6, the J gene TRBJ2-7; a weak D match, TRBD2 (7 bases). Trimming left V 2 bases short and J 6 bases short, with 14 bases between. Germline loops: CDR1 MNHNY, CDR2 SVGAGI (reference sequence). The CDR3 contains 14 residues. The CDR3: CASSYARGPIEQYF. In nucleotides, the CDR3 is TGTGCCAGCAGTTACGCGCGGGGGCCTATCGAGCAGTACTTC.

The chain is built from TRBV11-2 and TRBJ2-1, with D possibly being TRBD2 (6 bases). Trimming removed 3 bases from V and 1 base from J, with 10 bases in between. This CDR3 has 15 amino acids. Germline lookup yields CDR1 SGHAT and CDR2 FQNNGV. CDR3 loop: CASSLRRGSYNEQFF. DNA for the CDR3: TGTGCCAGCAGCTTGCGGCGGGGATCCTACAATGAGCAGTTCTTC.

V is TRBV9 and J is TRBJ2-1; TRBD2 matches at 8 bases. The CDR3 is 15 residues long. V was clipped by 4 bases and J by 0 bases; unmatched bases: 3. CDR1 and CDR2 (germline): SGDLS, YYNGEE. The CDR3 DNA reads TGTGCCAGCAGCTCCAGCGGGAGCTCCTACAATGAGCAGTTCTTC. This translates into CASSSSGSSYNEQFF. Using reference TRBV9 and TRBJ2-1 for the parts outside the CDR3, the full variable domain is DSGVTQTPKHLITATGQRVTLRCSPRSGDLSVYWYQQSLDQGLQFLIQYYNGEERAKGNILERFSAQQFPDLHSELNLSSLELGDSALYFCASSSSGSSYNEQFFGPGTRLTVL.

This CDR3 is CASSPWRGNYGYTF. CDR3 DNA sequence: TGTGCCAGCAGCCCGTGGCGGGGGAACTATGGCTACACCTTC. The chain combines TRBV6-6 with TRBJ1-2; a possible D gene is TRBD1 (5 bases). This CDR3 comprises 14 residues. V lost 6 bases to trimming and J lost 2 bases, with 13 bases between them. Germline V gene data show CDR1 as MNHNY and CDR2 as SVGAGI (reference sequence).

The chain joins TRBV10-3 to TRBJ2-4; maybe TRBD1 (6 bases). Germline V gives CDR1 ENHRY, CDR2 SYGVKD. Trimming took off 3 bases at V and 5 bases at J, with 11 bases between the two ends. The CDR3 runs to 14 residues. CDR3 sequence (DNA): TGTGCCATCAGTGAAGTGGCAGGGGAAAACATTCAGTACTTC. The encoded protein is CAISEVAGENIQYF.

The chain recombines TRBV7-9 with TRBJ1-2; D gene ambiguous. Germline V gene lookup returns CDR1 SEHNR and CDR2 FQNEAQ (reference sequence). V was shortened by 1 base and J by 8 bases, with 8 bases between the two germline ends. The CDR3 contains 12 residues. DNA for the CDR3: TGTGCCAGCAGCTTAGAACATGGAGGCTACACCTTC. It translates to CASSLEHGGYTF.

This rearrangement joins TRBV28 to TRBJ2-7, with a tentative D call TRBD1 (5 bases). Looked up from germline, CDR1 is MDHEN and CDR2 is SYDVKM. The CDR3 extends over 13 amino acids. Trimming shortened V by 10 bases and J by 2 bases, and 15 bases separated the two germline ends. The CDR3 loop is CAIESRTPYEQYF. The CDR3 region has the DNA TGTGCCATCGAGAGTCGGACACCCTACGAGCAGTACTTC. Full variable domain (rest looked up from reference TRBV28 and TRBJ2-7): DVKVTQSSRYLVKRTGEKVFLECVQDMDHENMFWYRQDPGLGLRLIYFSYDVKMKEKGDIPEGYSVSREKKERFSLILESASTNQTSMYLCAIESRTPYEQYFGPGTRLTVT.